Detailed here is one TCR beta chain. Its antigen is not identified. This entry comes from a study of post-analysis software for immune sequencing data. Overall study: Some patients lacked subtype; others had relapsing-remitting, secondary progressive or progressive-relapsing disease. The study's findings and limits: With TRBV5-6, TRBV5-1 and TRBV20-1 included, about five TRBV segments were more frequent in patients than in controls. Significantly decreased normalized Chao1 diversity was recorded for multiple sclerosis patients relative to controls.

Carried by the TCR beta cDNA libraries were unique molecular identifiers. TCRdb ran MiXCR on the PCR reads and lists one entry per CDR3 protein. This table holds about 210,000 distinct CDR3 sequences, 29% found once. This CDR3 is built from 14 residues. The germline gives CDR1 SGHRS, CDR2 YFSETQ. Trimming removed 4 bases from V and 2 bases from J, with 13 bases in between. The rearrangement joins TRBV5-1 to TRBJ2-7; a possible D gene is TRBD2 (5 bases). This receptor was obtained from a girl under 18 with multiple sclerosis. Sequenced sample: blood. This CDR3 is CASSAGLSPYEQYF. As DNA, the CDR3 is TGCGCCAGCAGCGCAGGACTTTCCCCCTACGAGCAGTACTTC.